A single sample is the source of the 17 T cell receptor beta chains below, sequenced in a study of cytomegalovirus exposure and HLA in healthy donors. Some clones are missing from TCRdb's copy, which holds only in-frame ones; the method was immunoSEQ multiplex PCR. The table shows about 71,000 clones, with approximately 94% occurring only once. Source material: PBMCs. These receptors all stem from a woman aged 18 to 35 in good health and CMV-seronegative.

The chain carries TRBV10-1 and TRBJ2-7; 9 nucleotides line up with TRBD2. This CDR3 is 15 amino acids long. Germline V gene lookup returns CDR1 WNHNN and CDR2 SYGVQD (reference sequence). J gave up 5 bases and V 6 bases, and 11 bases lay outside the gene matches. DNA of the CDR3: TGCGCCAGCAGGAGGACTAGCGCGGGAAGCAACGAGCAGTACTTC. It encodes CASRRTSAGSNEQYF.

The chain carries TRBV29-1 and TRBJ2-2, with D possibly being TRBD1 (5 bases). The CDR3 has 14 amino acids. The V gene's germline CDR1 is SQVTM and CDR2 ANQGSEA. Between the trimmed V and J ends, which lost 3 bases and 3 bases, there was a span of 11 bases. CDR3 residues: CSVERQGHTGELFF. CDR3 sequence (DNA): TGCAGCGTTGAGAGGCAGGGTCACACCGGGGAGCTGTTTTTT.

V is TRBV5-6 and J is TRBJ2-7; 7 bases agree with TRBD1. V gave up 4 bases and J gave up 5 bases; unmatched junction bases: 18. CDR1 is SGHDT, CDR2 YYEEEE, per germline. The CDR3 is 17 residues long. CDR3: CASSVGLQQGMFHEQYF. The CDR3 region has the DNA TGTGCCAGCAGCGTAGGACTTCAACAGGGGATGTTCCACGAGCAGTACTTC.

This chain's CDR3 is CASSLTQGVHEQYF. The CDR3 bases are TGTGCCAGCAGCTTAACACAGGGGGTCCACGAGCAGTACTTC. J is TRBJ2-7 and V is TRBV5-5; 8 nucleotides line up with TRBD1. The CDR3 is made up of 14 amino acids. In germline, CDR1 is SGHKS, CDR2 YYEKEE (reference sequence). V was pared by 2 bases and J by 5 bases, with 6 bases of the junction left unmatched. Variable domain in full (rest from reference TRBV5-5 and TRBJ2-7): DAGVTQSPTHLIKTRGQQVTLRCSPISGHKSVSWYQQVLGQGPQFIFQYYEKEERGRGNFPDRFSARQFPNYSSELNVNALLLGDSALYLCASSLTQGVHEQYFGPGTRLTVT.

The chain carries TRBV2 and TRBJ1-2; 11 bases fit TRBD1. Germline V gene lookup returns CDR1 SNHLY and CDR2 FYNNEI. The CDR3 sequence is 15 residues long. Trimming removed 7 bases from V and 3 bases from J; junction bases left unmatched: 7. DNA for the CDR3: TGTGCCAGCAACCCGGGACAGGGGGGCGACTATGGCTACACCTTC. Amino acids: CASNPGQGGDYGYTF.

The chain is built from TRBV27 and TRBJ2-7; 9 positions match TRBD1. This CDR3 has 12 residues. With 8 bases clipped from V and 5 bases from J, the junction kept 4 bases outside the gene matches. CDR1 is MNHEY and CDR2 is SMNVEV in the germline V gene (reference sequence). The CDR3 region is CASGTGGNEQYF. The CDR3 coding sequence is TGTGCCAGCGGAACAGGGGGCAACGAGCAGTACTTC.

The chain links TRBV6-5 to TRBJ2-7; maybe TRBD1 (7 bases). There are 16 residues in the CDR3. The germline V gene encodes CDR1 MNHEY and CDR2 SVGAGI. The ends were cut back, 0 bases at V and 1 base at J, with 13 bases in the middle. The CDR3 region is CASSYSEGAGSYEQYF. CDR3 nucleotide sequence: TGTGCCAGCAGTTACTCGGAGGGGGCGGGGTCCTACGAGCAGTACTTC.

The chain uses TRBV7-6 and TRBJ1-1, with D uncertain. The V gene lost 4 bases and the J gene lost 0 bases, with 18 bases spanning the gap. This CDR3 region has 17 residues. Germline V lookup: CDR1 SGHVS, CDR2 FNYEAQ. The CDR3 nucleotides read TGTGCCAGCAGCTCCCCCCCGGGTTGGATAGTGAACACTGAAGCTTTCTTT. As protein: CASSSPPGWIVNTEAFF.

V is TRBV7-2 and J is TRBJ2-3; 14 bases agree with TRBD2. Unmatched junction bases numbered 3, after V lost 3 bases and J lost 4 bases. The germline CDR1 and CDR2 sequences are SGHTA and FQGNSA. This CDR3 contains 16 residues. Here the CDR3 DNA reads TGTGCCAGCAGCTTGGGACTAGCGGGGGCCTCAGATACGCAGTATTTT. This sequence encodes CASSLGLAGASDTQYF.

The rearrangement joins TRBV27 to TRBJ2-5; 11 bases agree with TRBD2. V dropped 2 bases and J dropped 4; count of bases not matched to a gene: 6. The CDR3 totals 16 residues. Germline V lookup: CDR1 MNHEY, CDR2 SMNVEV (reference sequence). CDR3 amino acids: CASSLGVAGGPETQYF. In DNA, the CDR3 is TGTGCCAGCAGTTTAGGAGTAGCGGGAGGGCCAGAGACCCAGTACTTC.

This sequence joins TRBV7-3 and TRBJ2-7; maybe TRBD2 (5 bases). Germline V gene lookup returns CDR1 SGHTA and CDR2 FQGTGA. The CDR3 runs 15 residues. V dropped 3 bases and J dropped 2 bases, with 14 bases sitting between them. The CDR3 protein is CASSLGPTGAYEQYF. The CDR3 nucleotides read TGTGCCAGCAGCTTGGGTCCCACCGGGGCCTACGAGCAGTACTTC.

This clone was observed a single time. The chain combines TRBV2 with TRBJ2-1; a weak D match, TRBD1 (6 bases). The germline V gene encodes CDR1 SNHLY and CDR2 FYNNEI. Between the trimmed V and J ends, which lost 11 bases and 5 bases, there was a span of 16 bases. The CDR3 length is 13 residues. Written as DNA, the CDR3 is TGTGCCTGGCCCGGGACAATTAACAATGAGCAGTTCTTC. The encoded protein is CAWPGTINNEQFF.

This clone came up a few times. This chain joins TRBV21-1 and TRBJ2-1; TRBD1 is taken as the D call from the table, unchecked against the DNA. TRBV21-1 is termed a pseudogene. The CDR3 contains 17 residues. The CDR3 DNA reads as TGTGCCAGCAGCACCCGACAGGGGGCCAGGAGGAACAATGAGCAGTTCTTC. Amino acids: CASSTRQGARRNNEQFF.

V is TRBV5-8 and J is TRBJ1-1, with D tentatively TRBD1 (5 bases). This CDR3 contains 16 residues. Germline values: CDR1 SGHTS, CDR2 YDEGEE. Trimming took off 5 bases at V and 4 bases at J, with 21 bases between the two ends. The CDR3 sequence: CASSSREDGGATEAFF. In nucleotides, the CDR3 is TGTGCCAGCAGTTCACGGGAGGACGGGGGAGCCACTGAAGCTTTCTTT.

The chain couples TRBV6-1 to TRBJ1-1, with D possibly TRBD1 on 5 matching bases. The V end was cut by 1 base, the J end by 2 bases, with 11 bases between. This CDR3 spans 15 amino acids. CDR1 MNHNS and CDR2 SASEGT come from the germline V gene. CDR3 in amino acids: CASSEGARVNTEAFF. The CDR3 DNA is TGTGCCAGCAGTGAAGGGGCCAGGGTAAACACTGAAGCTTTCTTT.

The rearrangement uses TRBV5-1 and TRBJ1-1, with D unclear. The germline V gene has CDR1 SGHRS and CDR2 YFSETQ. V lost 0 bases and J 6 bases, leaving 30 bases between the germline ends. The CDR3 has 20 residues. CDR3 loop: CASSLDERPLLRVPDSEAFF. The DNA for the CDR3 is TGCGCCAGCAGCTTGGACGAGCGCCCTTTACTACGAGTCCCAGATTCTGAAGCTTTCTTT.

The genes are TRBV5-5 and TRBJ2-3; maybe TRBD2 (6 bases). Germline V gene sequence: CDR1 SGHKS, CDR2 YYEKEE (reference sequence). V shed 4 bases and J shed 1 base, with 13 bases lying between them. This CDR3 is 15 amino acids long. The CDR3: CASSRGALRTDTQYF. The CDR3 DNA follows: TGTGCCAGCAGCCGCGGGGCCCTTCGCACAGATACGCAGTATTTT.